One sample yielded the 21 T cell receptor beta chains listed below, sequenced in a study of T cell repertoires in cytomegalovirus infection. These receptors' antigens are unknown. TCRdb re-called the reads through MiXCR, storing one row per CDR3 protein. The data hold roughly 500,000 distinct CDR3 sequences, with around 30% observed a single time. Sequencing used cultured PBMCs, obtained from culture after CMV antigen stimulation. These TCRs come from a human donor in good health (CMV status not recorded). Some clones in this sample may be carry-over from other donors' samples.

The chain recombines TRBV24-1 with TRBJ2-6; 13 bases agree with TRBD2. Germline V CDR1 and CDR2: KGHDR, SFDVKD. This CDR3 is 17 amino acids long. Trimming took 6 bases from V and 4 from J; bases not matched to a gene: 5. The CDR3 reads CATSTGLAGPGANVLTF. The DNA for the CDR3 is TGTGCCACCAGTACGGGACTAGCGGGACCAGGGGCCAACGTCCTGACTTTC.

The chain employs TRBV27 and TRBJ2-3; D gene uncertain. The CDR3 length is 11 residues. V gave up 5 bases and J gave up 9 bases, with 9 bases separating them. Germline V lookup: CDR1 MNHEY, CDR2 SMNVEV (reference sequence). The CDR3 bases are TGTGCCAGCAGTGGGATAGGGACGCAGTATTTT. It encodes CASSGIGTQYF.

The chain employs TRBV29-1 and TRBJ2-6; D may be TRBD1 (5 bases). From germline, CDR1 is SQVTM and CDR2 ANQGSEA. The CDR3 spans 14 residues. V dropped 4 bases and J dropped 0 bases, with 7 bases sitting between them. CDR3 DNA: TGCAGCGTTGGACAGACCTCTGGGGCCAACGTCCTGACTTTC. Its translation: CSVGQTSGANVLTF.

Only a few counts were recorded for this clonotype. The genes are TRBV7-2 and TRBJ2-5; no clear D. The CDR3 consists of 13 residues. The germline gives CDR1 SGHTA, CDR2 FQGNSA. Trimming left V 3 bases short and J 5 bases short, with 10 bases between. DNA for the CDR3: TGTGCCAGCAGCTTCTTTCGAGAGGAGACCCAGTACTTC. It is translated as CASSFFREETQYF.

This clonotype was seen a few times. The chain has TRBV27 and TRBJ1-2; D not resolved. Between the trimmed V and J ends, which lost 5 bases and 6 bases, there was a span of 19 bases. CDR1 MNHEY and CDR2 SMNVEV come from the germline V gene (reference sequence). The CDR3 runs 15 residues. The CDR3 region is CASSPYRAGGDGYTF. In nucleotides, the CDR3 is TGTGCCAGCAGTCCCTATAGGGCAGGCGGGGATGGCTACACCTTC.

This clonotype was counted a few times. V gene TRBV7-2 combines with J gene TRBJ2-7; 8 bases align to TRBD2. The CDR3 is 15 amino acids. Germline lookup yields CDR1 SGHTA and CDR2 FQGNSA. Germline trimming cut 4 bases from V and 4 bases from J; bases unmatched to any gene: 9. The CDR3 DNA sequence: TGTGCCAGCAGCTCAGCAGCGGGAGAGGAATACGAGCAGTACTTC. The encoded protein is CASSSAAGEEYEQYF.

This clonotype was seen a few times. V is TRBV12-3 or TRBV12-4 and J is TRBJ2-7; TRBD1 agrees at 9 bases. The length of the CDR3 is 16 residues. With 6 bases clipped from V and 6 bases from J, the junction kept 15 bases outside the gene matches. The CDR3: CASSLYRGQGYSEQYF. As DNA, the CDR3 is TGTGCCAGCAGCCTGTATAGGGGACAGGGTTATTCCGAGCAGTACTTC.

The chain couples TRBV19 to TRBJ2-3; D is unresolved. Trimming removed 5 bases at V and 2 bases at J, with 8 bases between. CDR1 is LNHDA, CDR2 SQIVND, per germline (reference sequence). The CDR3 has 13 amino acids. The CDR3 DNA sequence: TGTGCCAGTAGTCAACAGCACACAGATACGCAGTATTTT. Amino acid sequence: CASSQQHTDTQYF.

This clonotype showed up just a few times. The chain uses TRBV7-9 and TRBJ1-2; weak D call: TRBD1 (5 bases). Between the trimmed V and J ends, which lost 3 bases and 8 bases, there was a span of 13 bases. CDR1 is SEHNR, CDR2 FQNEAQ, per germline (reference sequence). This CDR3 contains 13 residues. CDR3 amino acids: CASSFVHRGGYTF. CDR3 sequence (DNA): TGTGCCAGCAGCTTCGTTCACCGGGGCGGCTACACCTTC.

The rearrangement uses TRBV28 and TRBJ1-1; TRBD1 agrees at 9 bases. The CDR3 totals 15 residues. Trimming cost V 7 bases and J 2 bases; bases outside gene matches: 8. The V gene's germline CDR1 is MDHEN and CDR2 SYDVKM. CDR3 sequence: CASTGGGQGNTEAFF. The CDR3 DNA follows: TGTGCCAGCACGGGAGGGGGACAGGGAAACACTGAAGCTTTCTTT.

The chain links TRBV25-1 to TRBJ1-5, with D unresolved. This CDR3 spans 13 amino acids. From germline, CDR1 is MGHDK and CDR2 SYGVNS. Trimming stripped 8 bases from V and 0 bases from J, with 8 bases between. The CDR3 loop reads CASGGYSNQPQHF. CDR3 in DNA: TGTGCCAGCGGCGGTTATAGCAATCAGCCCCAGCATTTT.

This clonotype was observed a few times. The chain joins TRBV11-2 to TRBJ1-6, with D uncertain. Germline-derived CDR1 and CDR2 are SGHAT and FQNNGV. The germline V and J ends were trimmed by 2 bases and 3 bases, with 14 bases remaining between them. The CDR3 totals 17 residues. The chain's CDR3 is CASSLIRGQSYNSPLHF. The CDR3 DNA reads as TGTGCCAGCAGCTTAATTCGCGGCCAGAGCTATAATTCACCCCTCCACTTT.

The rearrangement links TRBV10-3 to TRBJ2-4; D is ambiguous. Germline-derived CDR1 and CDR2 are ENHRY and SYGVKD. The V and J ends lost 0 bases and 0 bases respectively, with 9 bases between them. There are 16 residues in the CDR3. The CDR3 region has the DNA TGTGCCATCAGTGAGTCGGGGTCACTAGCCAAAAACATTCAGTACTTC. Translating it yields CAISESGSLAKNIQYF.

The chain links TRBV12-3 or TRBV12-4 to TRBJ1-5; D is ambiguous. The V end was cut by 4 bases, the J end by 0 bases, with 13 bases between. The CDR3 has 16 residues. The CDR3 nucleotides read TGTGCCAGCAGTTCATGGACGGTGTATAGCAATCAGCCCCAGCATTTT. Translating it yields CASSSWTVYSNQPQHF.

The chain couples TRBV6-1 to TRBJ2-3; D is perhaps TRBD2 (6 bases). Germline assignment: CDR1 MNHNS and CDR2 SASEGT. Between the trimmed V and J ends, which lost 5 bases and 6 bases, there was a span of 15 bases. CDR3 length equals 14 residues. CDR3 sequence reads: CASSYAGLSDTQYF. For the CDR3, the DNA is TGTGCCAGCAGTTACGCCGGACTATCGGATACGCAGTATTTT.

The chain couples TRBV7-9 to TRBJ2-5, with D possibly being TRBD2 (6 bases). Trimming shortened V by 3 bases and J by 5 bases, and 16 bases separated the two germline ends. CDR1 and CDR2 (germline): SEHNR, FQNEAQ (reference sequence). CDR3 length equals 15 residues. CDR3 residues: CASSFRTGTAETQYF. In nucleotides, the CDR3 is TGTGCCAGCAGCTTTAGGACGGGGACTGCCGAGACCCAGTACTTC.

The V call is TRBV3-1, the J call TRBJ1-2; maybe TRBD1 (5 bases). V was cut by 10 bases and J by 1 base, with 13 bases left in between. The CDR3 spans 13 residues. Germline assignment: CDR1 LGHDT and CDR2 YNNKEL (reference sequence). The CDR3 DNA follows: TGTGCCACCGGACTGGGGCGTAACTATGGCTACACCTTC. Amino acids: CATGLGRNYGYTF.

This chain joins TRBV4-1 and TRBJ2-2; 7 bases match TRBD2. J gave up 7 bases and V 4 bases, and 12 bases lay outside the gene matches. The CDR3 totals 16 residues. In germline, CDR1 is MGHRA, CDR2 YSYEKL. CDR3 nucleotide sequence: TGCGCCAGCAGCCGCGGGGAAGGCGGGGGTATCGGGGAGCTGTTTTTT. Translating gives CASSRGEGGGIGELFF.

In this sample, this clonotype turned up many times. The rearrangement joins TRBV7-2 to TRBJ2-3; maybe TRBD2 (5 bases). This CDR3 has 14 amino acids. The V and J ends lost 3 bases and 0 bases respectively, with 7 bases between them. CDR1 SGHTA and CDR2 FQGNSA come from the germline V gene. Written as DNA, the CDR3 is TGTGCCAGCAGCTTTAGGACTAGCACAGATACGCAGTATTTT. Translation gives CASSFRTSTDTQYF.

In its sample, this clonotype was seen a few times. This chain connects TRBV6-2 or TRBV6-3 to TRBJ1-6; no reliable D call. Germline lookup yields CDR1 MNHEY and CDR2 SVGEGT. The CDR3 has 13 residues. The V end was cut by 2 bases, the J end by 10 bases, with 9 bases between. DNA for the CDR3: TGTGCCAGCAGTTACGCGCTAGGCTCACCCCTCCACTTT. It is translated as CASSYALGSPLHF.

The chain's CDR3 is CASSQQGAVEEKLFF. The CDR3 nucleotides read TGCGCCAGCAGCCAGCAGGGGGCGGTTGAGGAAAAACTGTTTTTT. The chain couples TRBV4-1 to TRBJ1-4; 8 nucleotides match TRBD1. Germline CDR1 MGHRA, CDR2 YSYEKL. Trimming removed 3 bases from V and 8 bases from J; junction bases left unmatched: 8. The length of the CDR3 is 15 residues.